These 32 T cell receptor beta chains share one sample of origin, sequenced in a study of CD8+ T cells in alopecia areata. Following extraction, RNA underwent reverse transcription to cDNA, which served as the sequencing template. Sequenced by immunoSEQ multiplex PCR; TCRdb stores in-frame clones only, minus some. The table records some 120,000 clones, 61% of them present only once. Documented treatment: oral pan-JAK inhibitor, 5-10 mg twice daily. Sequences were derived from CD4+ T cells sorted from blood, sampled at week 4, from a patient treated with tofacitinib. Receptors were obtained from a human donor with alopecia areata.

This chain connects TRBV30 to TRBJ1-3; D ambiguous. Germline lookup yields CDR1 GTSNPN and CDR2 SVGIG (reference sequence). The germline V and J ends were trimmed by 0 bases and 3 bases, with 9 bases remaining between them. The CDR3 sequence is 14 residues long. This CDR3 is CAWSVSSVGNTIYF. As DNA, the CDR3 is TGTGCCTGGAGTGTAAGCAGCGTTGGAAACACCATATATTTT.

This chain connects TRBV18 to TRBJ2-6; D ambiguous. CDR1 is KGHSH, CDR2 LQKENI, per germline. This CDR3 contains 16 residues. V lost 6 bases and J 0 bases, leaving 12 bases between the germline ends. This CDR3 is CASSDVTISGANVLTF. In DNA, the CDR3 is TGTGCCAGCTCGGACGTCACAATCTCTGGGGCCAACGTCCTGACTTTC.

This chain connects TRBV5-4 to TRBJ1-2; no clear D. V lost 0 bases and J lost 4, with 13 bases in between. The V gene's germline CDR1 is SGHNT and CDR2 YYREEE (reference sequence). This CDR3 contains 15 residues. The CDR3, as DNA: TGTGCCAGCAGCTTGGATGAGGGAGCGATCTATGGCTACACCTTC. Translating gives CASSLDEGAIYGYTF.

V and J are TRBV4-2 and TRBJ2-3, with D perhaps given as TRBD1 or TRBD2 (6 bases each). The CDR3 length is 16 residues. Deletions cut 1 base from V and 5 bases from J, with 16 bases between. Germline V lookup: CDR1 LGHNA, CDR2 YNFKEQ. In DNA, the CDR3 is TGTGCCAGCAGCCAAGCGACGGGGGCAACCGGAGATACGCAGTATTTT. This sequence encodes CASSQATGATGDTQYF.

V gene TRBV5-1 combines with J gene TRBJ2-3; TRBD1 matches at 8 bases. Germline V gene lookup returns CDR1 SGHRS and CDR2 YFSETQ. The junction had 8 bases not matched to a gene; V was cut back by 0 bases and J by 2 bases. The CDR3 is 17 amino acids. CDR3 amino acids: CASSLETRGLDTDTQYF. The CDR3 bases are TGCGCCAGCAGCTTGGAAACCAGGGGGCTTGACACAGATACGCAGTATTTT. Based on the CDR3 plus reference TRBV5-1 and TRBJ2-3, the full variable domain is KAGVTQTPRYLIKTRGQQVTLSCSPISGHRSVSWYQQTPGQGLQFLFEYFSETQRNKGNFPGRFSGRQFSNSRSEMNVSTLELGDSALYLCASSLETRGLDTDTQYFGPGTRLTVL.

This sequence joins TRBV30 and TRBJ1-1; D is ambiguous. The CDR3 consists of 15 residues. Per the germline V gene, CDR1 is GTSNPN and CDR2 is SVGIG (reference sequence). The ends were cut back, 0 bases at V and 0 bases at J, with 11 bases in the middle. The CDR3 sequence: CAWSVIGGLNTEAFF. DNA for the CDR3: TGTGCCTGGAGTGTTATAGGCGGCCTGAACACTGAAGCTTTCTTT.

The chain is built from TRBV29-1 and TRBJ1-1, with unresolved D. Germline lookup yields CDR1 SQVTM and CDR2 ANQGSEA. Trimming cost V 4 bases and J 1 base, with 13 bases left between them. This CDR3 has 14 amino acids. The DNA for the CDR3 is TGCAGCGTTGCCAACACCGCCTGGAACACTGAAGCTTTCTTT. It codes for CSVANTAWNTEAFF.

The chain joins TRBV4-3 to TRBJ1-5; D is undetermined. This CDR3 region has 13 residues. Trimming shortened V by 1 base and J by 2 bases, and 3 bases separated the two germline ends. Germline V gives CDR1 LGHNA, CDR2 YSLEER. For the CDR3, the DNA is TGCGCCAGCAGCCAAGGGGGCAATCAGCCCCAGCATTTT. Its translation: CASSQGGNQPQHF.

CDR3 in DNA: TGTGCCAGCTCACGGCCTCCCGAGGGAGAGACCCAGTACTTC. Residues: CASSRPPEGETQYF. The chain employs TRBV18 and TRBJ2-5, with a possible D match to TRBD2 (5 bases). CDR1 is KGHSH and CDR2 is LQKENI in the germline V gene. This CDR3 spans 14 amino acids. Trimming pared 4 bases from V and 4 bases from J, leaving 13 bases between.

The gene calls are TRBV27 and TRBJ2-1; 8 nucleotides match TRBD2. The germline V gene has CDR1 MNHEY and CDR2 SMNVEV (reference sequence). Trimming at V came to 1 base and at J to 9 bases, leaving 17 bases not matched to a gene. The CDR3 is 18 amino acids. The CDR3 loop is CASSLYYSGAAGGGEQFF. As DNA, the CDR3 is TGTGCCAGCAGTTTATATTATAGCGGGGCGGCGGGGGGAGGTGAGCAGTTCTTC.

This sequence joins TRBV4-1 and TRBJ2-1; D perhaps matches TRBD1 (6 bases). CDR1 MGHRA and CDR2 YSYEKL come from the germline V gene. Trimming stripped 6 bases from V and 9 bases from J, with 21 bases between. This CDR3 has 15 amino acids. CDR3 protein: CASSRTRDTGLEQFF. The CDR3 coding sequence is TGCGCCAGCAGTCGGACCCGGGACACAGGGCTTGAGCAGTTCTTC.

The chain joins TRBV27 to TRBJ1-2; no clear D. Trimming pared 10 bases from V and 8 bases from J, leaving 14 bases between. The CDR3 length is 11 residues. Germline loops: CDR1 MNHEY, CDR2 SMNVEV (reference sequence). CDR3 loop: CATKRAGGYTF. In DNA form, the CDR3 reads TGTGCCACCAAGAGGGCCGGCGGCTACACCTTC.

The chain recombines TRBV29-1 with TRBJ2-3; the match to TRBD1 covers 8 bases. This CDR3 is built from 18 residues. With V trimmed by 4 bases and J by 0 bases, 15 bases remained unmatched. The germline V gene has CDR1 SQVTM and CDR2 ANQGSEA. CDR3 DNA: TGCAGCGTTGTCTGGCTACCAGGGGGCGCCGGAAGCACAGATACGCAGTATTTT. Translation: CSVVWLPGGAGSTDTQYF.

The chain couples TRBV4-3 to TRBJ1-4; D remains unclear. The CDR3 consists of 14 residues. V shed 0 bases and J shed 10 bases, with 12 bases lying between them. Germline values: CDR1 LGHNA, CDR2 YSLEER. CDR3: CASSQDPAGRKLFF. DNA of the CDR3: TGCGCCAGCAGCCAAGATCCGGCAGGACGAAAACTGTTTTTT.

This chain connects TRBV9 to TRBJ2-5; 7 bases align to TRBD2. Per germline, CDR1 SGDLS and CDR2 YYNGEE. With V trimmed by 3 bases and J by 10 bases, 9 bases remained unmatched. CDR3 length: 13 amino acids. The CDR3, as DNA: TGTGCCAGCAGCGGCCCCGCGGGGGAAGTCCAGTACTTC. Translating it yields CASSGPAGEVQYF.

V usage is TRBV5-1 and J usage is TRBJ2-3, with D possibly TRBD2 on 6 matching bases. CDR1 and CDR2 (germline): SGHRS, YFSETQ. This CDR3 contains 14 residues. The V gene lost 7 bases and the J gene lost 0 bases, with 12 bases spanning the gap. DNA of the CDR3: TGCGCCAGCGGGCGGGAAGAAAGCACAGATACGCAGTATTTT. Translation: CASGREESTDTQYF.

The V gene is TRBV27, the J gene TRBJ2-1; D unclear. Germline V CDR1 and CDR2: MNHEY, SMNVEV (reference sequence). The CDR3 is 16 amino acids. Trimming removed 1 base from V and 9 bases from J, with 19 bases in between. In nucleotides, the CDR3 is TGTGCCAGCAGTTTATTGGTAGGCTCCCGAGGTACTGAGCAGTTCTTC. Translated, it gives CASSLLVGSRGTEQFF.

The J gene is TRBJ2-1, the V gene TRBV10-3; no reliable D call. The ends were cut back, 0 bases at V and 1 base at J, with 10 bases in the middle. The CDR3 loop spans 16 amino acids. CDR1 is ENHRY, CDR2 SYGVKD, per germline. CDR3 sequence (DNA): TGTGCCATCAGTGAGTCGGATGGCGGTTCCTACAATGAGCAGTTCTTC. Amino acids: CAISESDGGSYNEQFF.

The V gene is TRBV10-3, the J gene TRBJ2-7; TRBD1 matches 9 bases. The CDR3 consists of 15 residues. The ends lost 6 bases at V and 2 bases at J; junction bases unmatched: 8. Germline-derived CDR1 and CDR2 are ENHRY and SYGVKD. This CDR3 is CAIRGTGSPAYEQYF. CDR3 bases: TGTGCCATCAGGGGGACAGGGTCCCCCGCCTACGAGCAGTACTTC.

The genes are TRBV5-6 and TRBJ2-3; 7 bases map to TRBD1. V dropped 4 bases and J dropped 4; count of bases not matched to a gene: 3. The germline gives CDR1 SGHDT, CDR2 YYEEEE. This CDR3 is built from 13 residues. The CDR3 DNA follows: TGTGCCAGCAGCCGACAGGGAGCAGATACGCAGTATTTT. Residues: CASSRQGADTQYF.

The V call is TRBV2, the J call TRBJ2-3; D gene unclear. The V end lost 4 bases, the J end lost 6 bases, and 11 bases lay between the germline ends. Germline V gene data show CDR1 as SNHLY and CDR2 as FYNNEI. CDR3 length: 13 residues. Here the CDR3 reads CASSGESHDTQYF. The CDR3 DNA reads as TGTGCCAGCAGTGGGGAATCCCACGATACGCAGTATTTT.

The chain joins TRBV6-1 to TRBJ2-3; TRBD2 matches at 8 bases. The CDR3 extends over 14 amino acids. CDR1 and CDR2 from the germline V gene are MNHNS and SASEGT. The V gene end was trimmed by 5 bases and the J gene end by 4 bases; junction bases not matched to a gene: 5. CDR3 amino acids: CASSSGLDPDTQYF. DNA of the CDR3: TGTGCCAGCAGTTCGGGACTAGACCCAGATACGCAGTATTTT.

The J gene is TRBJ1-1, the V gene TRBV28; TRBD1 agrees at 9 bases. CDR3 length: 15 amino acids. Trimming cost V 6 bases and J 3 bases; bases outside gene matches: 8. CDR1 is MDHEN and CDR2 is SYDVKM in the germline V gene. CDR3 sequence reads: CASSPWDRAYTEAFF. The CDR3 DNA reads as TGTGCCAGCAGCCCCTGGGACAGGGCCTACACTGAAGCTTTCTTT.

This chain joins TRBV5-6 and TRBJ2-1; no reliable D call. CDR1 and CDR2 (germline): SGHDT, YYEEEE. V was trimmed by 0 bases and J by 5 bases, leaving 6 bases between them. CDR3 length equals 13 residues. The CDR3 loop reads CASSLARNNEQFF. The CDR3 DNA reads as TGTGCCAGCAGCTTGGCCCGTAACAATGAGCAGTTCTTC.

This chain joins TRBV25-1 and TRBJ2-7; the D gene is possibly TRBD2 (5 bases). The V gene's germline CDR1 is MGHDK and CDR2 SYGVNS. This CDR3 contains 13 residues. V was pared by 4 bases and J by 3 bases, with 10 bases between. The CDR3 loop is CASSASGYYEQYF. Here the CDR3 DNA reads TGTGCCAGCAGTGCGTCGGGGTACTACGAGCAGTACTTC.

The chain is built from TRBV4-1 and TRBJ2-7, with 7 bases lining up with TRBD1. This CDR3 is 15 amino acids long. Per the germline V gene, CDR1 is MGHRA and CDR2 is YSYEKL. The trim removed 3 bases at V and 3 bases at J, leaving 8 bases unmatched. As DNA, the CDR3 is TGCGCCAGCAGCCACTTATTCGGGACAGACTACGAGCAGTACTTC. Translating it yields CASSHLFGTDYEQYF.

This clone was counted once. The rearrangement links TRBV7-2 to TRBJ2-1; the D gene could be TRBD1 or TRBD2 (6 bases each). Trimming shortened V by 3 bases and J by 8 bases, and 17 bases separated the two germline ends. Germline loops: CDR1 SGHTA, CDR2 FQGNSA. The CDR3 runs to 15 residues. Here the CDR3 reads CASSFRGPEYDEQFF. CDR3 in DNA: TGTGCCAGCAGCTTCCGGGGGCCCGAGTACGATGAGCAGTTCTTC.

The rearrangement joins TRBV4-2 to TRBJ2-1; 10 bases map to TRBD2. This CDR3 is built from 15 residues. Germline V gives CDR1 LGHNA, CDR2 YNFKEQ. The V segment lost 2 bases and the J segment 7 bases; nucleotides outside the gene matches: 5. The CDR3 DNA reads TGTGCCAGCAGCCAACTAGCGGGGGTAATTAATGAGCAGTTCTTC. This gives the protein CASSQLAGVINEQFF.

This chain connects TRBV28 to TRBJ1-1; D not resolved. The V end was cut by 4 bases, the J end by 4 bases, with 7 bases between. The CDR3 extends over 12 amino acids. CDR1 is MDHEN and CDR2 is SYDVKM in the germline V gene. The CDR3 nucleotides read TGTGCCAGCAGTTCGGGGATCACTGAAGCTTTCTTT. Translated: CASSSGITEAFF.

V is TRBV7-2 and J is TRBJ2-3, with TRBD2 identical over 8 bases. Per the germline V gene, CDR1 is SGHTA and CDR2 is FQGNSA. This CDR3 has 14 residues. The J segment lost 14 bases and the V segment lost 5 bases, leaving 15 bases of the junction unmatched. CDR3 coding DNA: TGTGCCAGCAGCCCCCGCCCCGCCGGGACTAGGTCGTATTTT. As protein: CASSPRPAGTRSYF.

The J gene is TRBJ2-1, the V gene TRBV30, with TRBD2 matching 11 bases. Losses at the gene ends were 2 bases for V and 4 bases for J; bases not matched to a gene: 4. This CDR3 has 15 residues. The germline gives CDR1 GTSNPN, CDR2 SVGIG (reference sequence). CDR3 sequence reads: CAWSYGTSGYNEQFF. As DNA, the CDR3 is TGTGCCTGGAGTTATGGGACTAGCGGATACAATGAGCAGTTCTTC.

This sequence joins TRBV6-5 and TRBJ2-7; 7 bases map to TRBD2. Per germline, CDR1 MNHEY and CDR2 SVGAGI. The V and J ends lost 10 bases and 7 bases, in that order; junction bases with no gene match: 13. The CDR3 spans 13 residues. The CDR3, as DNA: TGTGCCACCAAGGGCCGCGGACTAGGGGAGCAGTACTTC. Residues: CATKGRGLGEQYF.